This TCR beta chain appears in the sequencing data of a study of beta chain features in type 1 diabetes. About the research overall: In age, gender and cell yields, patients were similar to healthy donors. General study points: Shorter TCRB CDR3s, moderately but significantly so, were found in Type 1 diabetes patients in all four CD4+ subsets. Compared with healthy donors, patients appeared to share more similar naive, central memory and regulatory TCRB repertoires.

Concerning this clone itself: What it recognizes is unknown.

In all sorted populations, purity surpassed 95%. The CDR3 spans 12 residues. Trimming pared 5 bases from V and 7 bases from J, leaving 14 bases between. Germline V CDR1 and CDR2: GTSNPN, SVGIG (reference sequence). Since all of the isolated RNA was reverse transcribed, expressed TCRB transcripts were what got sequenced. Approximately 4 million reads on average were seen across naive, central memory and regulatory T cell samples. TCRdb's table, derived via immunoSEQ multiplex PCR, lists solely in-frame clones and lacks some. Here the sample spans hundreds of thousands of clones, over 11% being singletons.

This clonotype was sampled from a man aged 18 to 29 with type 1 diabetes. The genes are TRBV30 and TRBJ1-1, with D possibly TRBD1 on 6 matching bases. Sample: naive CD4+ T cells from blood. CDR3 amino acids: CAWDGTLLEAFF. CDR3 coding DNA: TGTGCCTGGGATGGGACACTGCTTGAAGCTTTCTTT.